These 8 T cell receptor beta chains came from one sample sequenced in a study of molecular identifiers for immune sequencing clone quantification. TCRdb reprocessed the PCR reads with MiXCR, giving one entry per CDR3 protein. The sample carries tens of thousands of distinct CDR3 sequences, under 25% recorded once. The sequencing input was naive CD8+ T cells from blood, with Jurkat cell RNA spiked in. The subset was: FACS-sorted CD8+CD4-CCR7+CD45RA+ naive T cells. The receptors were gathered from a human donor in good health. Some libraries in this study had Jurkat cell RNA spiked in.

The CDR3 bases are TGCAGCGTTGAAGATTCCCTAGCGGGAGGGTTTAGCACAGATACGCAGTATTTT. It specifies CSVEDSLAGGFSTDTQYF. This sequence joins TRBV29-1 and TRBJ2-3, with 12 nucleotides matching TRBD2. The CDR3 runs to 18 residues. Trimming at V came to 0 bases and at J to 0 bases, leaving 7 bases not matched to a gene. Germline-derived CDR1 and CDR2 are SQVTM and ANQGSEA.

This clonotype has at least ten counts. This chain joins TRBV11-2 and TRBJ2-3; TRBD2 matches at 7 bases. The CDR3 sequence is 13 residues long. Losses at the gene ends were 7 bases for V and 5 bases for J; bases not matched to a gene: 6. Germline CDR1 reads SGHAT; CDR2 reads FQNNGV. This CDR3 reads CASIAGVLDTQYF. CDR3 nucleotides: TGTGCCAGCATTGCGGGAGTTCTAGATACGCAGTATTTT.

This clonotype was recorded at least ten times. The rearrangement joins TRBV5-5 to TRBJ2-5; D is undetermined. Germline CDR1 and CDR2: SGHKS and YYEKEE (reference sequence). The CDR3 extends over 15 amino acids. With 4 bases removed from V and 1 base from J, the gap between germline ends came to 14 bases. The CDR3 protein is CASSSGRAAQETQYF. CDR3 bases: TGTGCCAGCAGCAGTGGACGGGCGGCCCAAGAGACCCAGTACTTC. The full variable domain, in which reference TRBV5-5 and TRBJ2-5 provide the parts outside the CDR3, is DAGVTQSPTHLIKTRGQQVTLRCSPISGHKSVSWYQQVLGQGPQFIFQYYEKEERGRGNFPDRFSARQFPNYSSELNVNALLLGDSALYLCASSSGRAAQETQYFGPGTRLLVL.

Points on this clonotype: This may stem from a read error, because a much larger clone lies one nucleotide away. This chain connects TRBV6-6 to TRBJ2-2, with a possible D match to TRBD2 (5 bases). The CDR3 loop spans 12 amino acids. Germline values: CDR1 MNHNY, CDR2 SVGAGI (reference sequence). Here the CDR3 reads CASSYDTGVLFF. The CDR3 DNA sequence: TGTGCCAGCAGTTACGACACCGGGGTGCTGTTTTTT.

This clonotype was detected many times. The gene calls are TRBV4-1 and TRBJ1-1; TRBD1 is a possible D gene (6 bases). CDR3 length equals 15 residues. With 3 bases removed from V and 2 bases from J, the gap between germline ends came to 13 bases. Germline CDR1 MGHRA, CDR2 YSYEKL. The CDR3 DNA reads as TGCGCCAGCAGCCATCCAAGGGGGGCAAACACTGAAGCTTTCTTT. Its translation is CASSHPRGANTEAFF.

This clonotype has ten or more counts. The CDR3 reads CASLLAGTDTQYF. The DNA of the CDR3 is TGTGCCAGTTTGTTAGCGGGCACAGATACGCAGTATTTT. This chain joins TRBV7-9 and TRBJ2-3, with D maybe TRBD2 (6 bases). The CDR3 extends over 13 amino acids. V shed 9 bases and J shed 1 base, with 11 bases lying between them. Germline V gives CDR1 SEHNR, CDR2 FQNEAQ (reference sequence).

This clonotype was picked up many times. The chain has TRBV4-3 and TRBJ2-3; tentatively, D is TRBD1 or TRBD2 (5 bases each). Germline values: CDR1 LGHNA, CDR2 YSLEER. The CDR3 spans 15 residues. V was shortened by 0 bases and J by 2 bases, with 9 bases between the two germline ends. The CDR3 bases are TGCGCCAGCAGCCAAGATAGGGGAGTCACAGATACGCAGTATTTT. Its translation: CASSQDRGVTDTQYF.

For this clonotype: A read error may account for a junction end that differs from germline. The chain recombines TRBV19 with TRBJ2-3; a weak D match, TRBD2 (5 bases). Germline-derived CDR1 and CDR2 are LNHDA and SQIVND (reference sequence). This CDR3 has 17 residues. CDR3 sequence reads: CASSSVVTGFSADTRYF. As DNA, the CDR3 is TGTGCCAGTAGTTCGGTGGTGACGGGATTTAGCGCAGATACGCGGTATTTT.